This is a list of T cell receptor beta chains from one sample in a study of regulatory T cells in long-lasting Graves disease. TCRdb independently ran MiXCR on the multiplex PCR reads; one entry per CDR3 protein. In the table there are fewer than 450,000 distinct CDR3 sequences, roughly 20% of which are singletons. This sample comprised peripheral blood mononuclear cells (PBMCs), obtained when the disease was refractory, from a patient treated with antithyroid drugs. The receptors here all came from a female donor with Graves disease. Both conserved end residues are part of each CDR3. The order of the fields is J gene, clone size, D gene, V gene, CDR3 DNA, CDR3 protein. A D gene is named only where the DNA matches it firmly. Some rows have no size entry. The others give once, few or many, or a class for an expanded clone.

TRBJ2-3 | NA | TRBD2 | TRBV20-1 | TGCAGTGCTAGAGGGCTAGCGGGGACAGATACGCAGTATTTT | CSARGLAGTDTQYF
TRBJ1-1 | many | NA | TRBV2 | TGTGCCAGCAGTGAGGGCAGGCGCTTGAACACTGAAGCTTTCTTT | CASSEGRRLNTEAFF
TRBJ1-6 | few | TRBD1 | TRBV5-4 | TGTGCCAGCAGCTTGTCGTCCACAGGGGACTTACCACCCCTCCACTTT | CASSLSSTGDLPPLHF
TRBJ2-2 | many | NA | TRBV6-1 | TGTGCCAGCCGCAGGGTCACCGGGGAGCTGTTTTTT | CASRRVTGELFF
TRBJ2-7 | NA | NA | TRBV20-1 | TGCAGTGGAGCCGGCGGTGTGGAGCAGTACTTC | CSGAGGVEQYF
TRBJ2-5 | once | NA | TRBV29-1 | TGCAGCGTGGGAGATCCAGCGACCCAAGAGACCCAGTACTTC | CSVGDPATQETQYF
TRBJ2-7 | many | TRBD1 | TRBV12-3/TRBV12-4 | TGTGCCAGCAGCCGAGGCCGGGACAGGGCCCTTTACGAGCAGTACTTC | CASSRGRDRALYEQYF
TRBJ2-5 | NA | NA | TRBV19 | TGTGCCACCACTCCAGGAGCTCAAGAGACCCAGTACTTC | CATTPGAQETQYF
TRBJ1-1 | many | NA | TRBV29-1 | TGCAGCGTTGAAGTTACCAGCACTGAAGCTTTCTTT | CSVEVTSTEAFF
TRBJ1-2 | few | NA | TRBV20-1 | TGCAGTGCTAGTCGCAGGGACTCTAACTATGGCTACACCTTC | CSASRRDSNYGYTF
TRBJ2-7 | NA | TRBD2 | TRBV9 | TGTGCCAGCAGCGTAGGGACTAGCGGCCGCTACGAGCAGTACTTC | CASSVGTSGRYEQYF
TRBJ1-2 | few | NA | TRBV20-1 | TGCAGTGCTAGAATAACAGGGCTTAGGGGCTACACCTTC | CSARITGLRGYTF
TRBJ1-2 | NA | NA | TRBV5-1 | TGCGCCAGCAGCTTGGAACCGACCGGAGGGTATGGCTACACCTTC | CASSLEPTGGYGYTF
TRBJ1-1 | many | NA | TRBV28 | TGTGCCAGCAGTTTATATCAGGGGCGGATGTGGGGAGCTTTCTTT | CASSLYQGRMWGAFF
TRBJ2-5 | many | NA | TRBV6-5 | TGTGCCAGCAGTTTTGGTGGGAGGATCCAAGAGACCCAGTACTTC | CASSFGGRIQETQYF
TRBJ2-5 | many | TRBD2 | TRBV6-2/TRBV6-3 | TGTGCCAGCAGTTACTCGGGCGGGAGTCCAGAGACCCAGTACTTC | CASSYSGGSPETQYF
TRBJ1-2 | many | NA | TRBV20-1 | TGCAGTGCTAGGGGGGACGGACAGCACTATGGCTACACCTTC | CSARGDGQHYGYTF
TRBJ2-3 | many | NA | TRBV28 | TGTGCCAGCAGTCGAGTCCCAGGTTATACGCAGTATTTT | CASSRVPGYTQYF
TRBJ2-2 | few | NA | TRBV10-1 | TGCGCCAGCAGTGAGGTTGGGACCGGGGAGCTGTTTTTT | CASSEVGTGELFF
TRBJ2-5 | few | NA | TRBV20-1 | TGCAGTGCTAGACCCGACGGGAAAGAGACCCAGTACTTC | CSARPDGKETQYF
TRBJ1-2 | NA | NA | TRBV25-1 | TGTGCCAGCAGTGAAGGTGAGGCAGGGCGGAGTGGCTACACCTTC | CASSEGEAGRSGYTF
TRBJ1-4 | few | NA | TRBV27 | TGTGCCAGCACCACTTCGGGCGCCAGGCTGTTTTTT | CASTTSGARLFF
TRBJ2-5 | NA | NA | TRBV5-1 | TGCGCCAGCAGCTCCCTGGACAGAATCCAAGAGACCCAGTACTTC | CASSSLDRIQETQYF
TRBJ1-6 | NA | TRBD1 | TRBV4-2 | TGTGCCAGCAGCCAAGATTCGGGACAGGGGGATTTAGCCCTCCACTTT | CASSQDSGQGDLALHF
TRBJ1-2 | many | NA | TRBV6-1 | TGTGCCAGCAGCTCTCTTCGGCGGGGCTACACCTTC | CASSSLRRGYTF
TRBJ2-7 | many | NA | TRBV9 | TGTGCCAGCAGCAAGCTAGCCTATGACGAGCAGTACTTC | CASSKLAYDEQYF
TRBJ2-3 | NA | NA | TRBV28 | TGTGCCAGCACCGCGACCGCAGGTACGCAGTATTTT | CASTATAGTQYF
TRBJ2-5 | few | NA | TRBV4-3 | TGCGCCAGCAGCCTAAGAGAGGGGTTACGTCAAGAGACCCAGTACTTC | CASSLREGLRQETQYF
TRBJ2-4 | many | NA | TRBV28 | TGTGCCAGCAGTTCCGTCCCTTCTTACCTGCTAGCCAAAAACATTCAGTACTTC | CASSSVPSYLLAKNIQYF
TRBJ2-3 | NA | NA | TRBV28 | TGTGCCAGCAGTCCCGGGTGGGGAGGCAGCACAGATACGCAGTATTTT | CASSPGWGGSTDTQYF
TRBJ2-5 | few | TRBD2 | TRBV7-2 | TGTGCCAGCTCTTACAGTGGCGGGAGGGGAGAGACCCAGTACTTC | CASSYSGGRGETQYF
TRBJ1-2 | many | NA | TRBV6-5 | TGTGCCAGCAGTTACCCGGGGGGTAACTATGGCTACACCTTC | CASSYPGGNYGYTF
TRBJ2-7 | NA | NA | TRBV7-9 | TGTGCCAGCAGCTTAGGACGGAACGAGCAGTACTTC | CASSLGRNEQYF
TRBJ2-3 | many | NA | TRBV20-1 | TGCAGTGCTATCGAATCTAGCACAGATACGCAGTATTTT | CSAIESSTDTQYF
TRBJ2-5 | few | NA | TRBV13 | TGTGCCAGCAGCGTGGGGCGGGATAGGGGAGAGACCCAGTACTTC | CASSVGRDRGETQYF
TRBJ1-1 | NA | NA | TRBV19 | TGTGCCAGTACCCCCGTGTGGAACACTGAAGCTTTCTTT | CASTPVWNTEAFF
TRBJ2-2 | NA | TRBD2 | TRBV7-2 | TGTGCCAGCAGCCTTCCGCGGGGGGGGAACACCGGGGAGCTGTTTTTT | CASSLPRGGNTGELFF
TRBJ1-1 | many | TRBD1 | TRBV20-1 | TGCAGTGCTAGCGGGGACAGGGTCGAGGACACTGAAGCTTTCTTT | CSASGDRVEDTEAFF
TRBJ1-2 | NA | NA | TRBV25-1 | TGTGCCAGCAGTGAATTGGGAGGGAATGGCTACACCTTC | CASSELGGNGYTF
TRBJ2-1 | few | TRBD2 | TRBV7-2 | TGTGCCAGCAGCCCAAGTGGGACTAGCGCGGATGAGCAGTTCTTC | CASSPSGTSADEQFF